The source of this T cell receptor (beta chain) is a study of regulatory and conventional T cells in RAG deficiency. This CDR3 comprises 16 residues. From germline, CDR1 is LNHNV and CDR2 YYDKDF (reference sequence). Unmatched junction bases numbered 8, after V lost 2 bases and J lost 2 bases. TCRdb's copy holds only in-frame clones and misses some; the assay was immunoSEQ multiplex PCR. The table has around 33,000 clones, over 80% seen once. Worth noting for this clone: Its specificity is unknown.

Broader study findings: These Omenn syndrome Treg sorts may hold peripherally activated cells instead. Shannon entropy fell and Simpson indices rose in RAG-deficient patients. Omenn syndrome and CID/AS patients had 85 to 100-fold fewer unique Treg TCR beta sequences, versus around 9.4-fold elsewhere.

In addition, the sample was reused for a study of regulatory T cells. That paper states: The PCR used 52 TRBV and 13 TRBJ primers. Regulatory T cells showed the strongest V-J pair restriction and V/J gene skewing among patient repertoires.

This chain joins TRBV15 and TRBJ2-7; TRBD2 matches at 8 bases. This sequence was found in a human donor in good health. Input material: CD8+ T cells sorted from blood. DNA for the CDR3: TGTGCCACCAGCAGAACCGAGCGGGAGAGAGCCTACGAGCAGTACTTC. This codes for CATSRTERERAYEQYF. The full variable domain, rest sourced from reference TRBV15 and TRBJ2-7, is DAMVIQNPRYQVTQFGKPVTLSCSQTLNHNVMYWYQQKSSQAPKLLFHYYDKDFNNEADTPDNFQSRRPNTSFCFLDIRSPGLGDTAMYLCATSRTERERAYEQYFGPGTRLTVT.